These 13 T cell receptor beta chains came from one sample sequenced in a study of blood T cell repertoires in COVID-19. Clones were read by immunoSEQ multiplex PCR, and TCRdb kept only the in-frame ones, dropping some. The data show under 300,000 clones, 89% seen once. The sequencing sample was made of peripheral blood. The receptors originated from a woman in her forties who had recovered from COVID-19.

This sequence joins TRBV18 and TRBJ2-1; 9 bases are a match to TRBD2. The CDR3 runs 15 residues. J was trimmed by 10 bases and V by 0 bases; bases with no gene match: 7. Germline values: CDR1 KGHSH, CDR2 LQKENI. The CDR3 protein is CASSPPGLAGLEQFF. The DNA for the CDR3 is TGTGCCAGCTCACCACCGGGGCTAGCGGGATTGGAGCAGTTCTTC.

The chain links TRBV7-2 to TRBJ2-1, with 12 bases lining up with TRBD2. In germline, CDR1 is SGHTA, CDR2 FQGNSA. This CDR3 has 17 residues. Trimming at V came to 6 bases and at J to 5 bases, leaving 11 bases not matched to a gene. CDR3 residues: CASRRGLAGIGNNEQFF. As DNA, the CDR3 is TGTGCCAGCAGACGCGGACTAGCGGGAATAGGCAACAATGAGCAGTTCTTC.

This clone was picked up one time. The chain couples TRBV28 to TRBJ2-7; D perhaps matches TRBD2 (7 bases). Trimming stripped 3 bases from V and 3 bases from J, with 12 bases between. Germline assignment: CDR1 MDHEN and CDR2 SYDVKM. The CDR3 extends over 14 amino acids. This CDR3 is CASSFGEGGYEQYF. The CDR3 region has the DNA TGTGCCAGCAGTTTTGGGGAGGGGGGCTACGAGCAGTACTTC.

The V call is TRBV9, the J call TRBJ2-2, with D possibly matching TRBD1 (5 bases). This CDR3 comprises 14 residues. Trimming left V 4 bases short and J 1 base short, with 8 bases between. Per the germline V gene, CDR1 is SGDLS and CDR2 is YYNGEE. For the CDR3, the DNA is TGTGCCAGCAGCCCCCAGGGGAACACCGGGGAGCTGTTTTTT. This sequence encodes CASSPQGNTGELFF.

The rearrangement joins TRBV6-1 to TRBJ2-7; D call uncertain. The CDR3 extends over 14 amino acids. V was pared by 3 bases and J by 3 bases, with 12 bases between. Looked up from germline, CDR1 is MNHNS and CDR2 is SASEGT. CDR3 residues: CASSDRHESYEQYF. CDR3 nucleotides: TGTGCCAGCAGTGATAGACACGAAAGCTACGAGCAGTACTTC.

J is TRBJ2-1 and V is TRBV29-1; possible D gene TRBD1, 5 bases. The CDR3 consists of 15 residues. Germline V gene sequence: CDR1 SQVTM, CDR2 ANQGSEA. The V gene lost 3 bases and the J gene lost 0 bases, with 12 bases spanning the gap. DNA of the CDR3: TGCAGCGTTGACGTAGGGGCCCGCTCCTACAATGAGCAGTTCTTC. Protein sequence: CSVDVGARSYNEQFF.

This clone has only one observation. The chain has TRBV19 and TRBJ2-2, with D possibly matching TRBD2 (5 bases). With 7 bases removed from V and 4 bases from J, the gap between germline ends came to 13 bases. The CDR3 consists of 14 residues. The germline V gene encodes CDR1 LNHDA and CDR2 SQIVND (reference sequence). CDR3 in amino acids: CASNNNRGTGELFF. The DNA for the CDR3 is TGTGCCAGTAATAATAACCGGGGCACCGGGGAGCTGTTTTTT. The variable domain in full, with the rest retrieved from reference TRBV19 and TRBJ2-2, is DGGITQSPKYLFRKEGQNVTLSCEQNLNHDAMYWYRQDPGQGLRLIYYSQIVNDFQKGDIAEGYSVSREKKESFPLTVTSAQKNPTAFYLCASNNNRGTGELFFGEGSRLTVL.

The CDR3 DNA reads TGCGCCAGCAGCTCCTCGACTTCTACCTACGAGCAGTACTTC. It is translated as CASSSSTSTYEQYF. The chain couples TRBV5-1 to TRBJ2-7; D not certain. Germline CDR1 SGHRS, CDR2 YFSETQ. The CDR3 runs to 14 residues. Trimming took off 3 bases at V and 2 bases at J, with 12 bases between the two ends.

About this clone itself: Other DNA sequences in this sample translate to the same CDR3. The chain joins TRBV19 to TRBJ1-5; the match to TRBD1 covers 10 bases. Trimming cost V 5 bases and J 2 bases; bases outside gene matches: 0. The length of the CDR3 is 14 residues. Germline-derived CDR1 and CDR2 are LNHDA and SQIVND (reference sequence). CDR3 in DNA: TGTGCCAGTAGTGGGACAGGGGGCAATCAGCCCCAGCATTTT. Amino acids: CASSGTGGNQPQHF.

The chain links TRBV5-1 to TRBJ2-3; TRBD2 matches 7 bases. Germline CDR1 SGHRS, CDR2 YFSETQ. This CDR3 has 16 residues. V trimming: 0 bases; J trimming: 2 bases; junction bases outside the gene matches: 6. The CDR3 region has the DNA TGCGCCAGCAGCTTGGCCACGGGGGGATTCACAGATACGCAGTATTTT. This sequence encodes CASSLATGGFTDTQYF.

The J gene is TRBJ2-1, the V gene TRBV7-3; 13 nucleotides line up with TRBD2. This CDR3 contains 15 residues. J lost 4 bases, V lost 5 bases, and 2 bases had no gene match. Germline V gene lookup returns CDR1 SGHTA and CDR2 FQGTGA. The CDR3 coding sequence is TGTGCCAGCAGCCCACTAGCGGGAGGGTACAATGAGCAGTTCTTC. It translates to CASSPLAGGYNEQFF.

V gene TRBV14 combines with J gene TRBJ2-7; 11 positions agree with TRBD1. Per the germline V gene, CDR1 is SGHDN and CDR2 is FVKESK. The CDR3 is 17 residues long. After removal of 10 bases from V and 0 bases from J, the junction contained 14 bases not matched to a gene. The CDR3 loop is CANSGQGDSTLSYEQYF. In DNA, the CDR3 is TGTGCCAACTCGGGACAGGGGGACTCAACCCTCTCCTACGAGCAGTACTTC.

The chain has TRBV5-1 and TRBJ2-2; 11 bases line up with TRBD2. The CDR3 is 16 residues long. The germline CDR1 and CDR2 sequences are SGHRS and YFSETQ. The V and J ends lost 3 bases and 4 bases, in that order; junction bases with no gene match: 5. This chain's CDR3 is CASSSLAGGGTGELFF. The CDR3 DNA sequence: TGCGCCAGCAGCTCTCTAGCGGGAGGCGGCACCGGGGAGCTGTTTTTT.